Shown below are 8 T cell receptor beta chains from a single sample sequenced in a study of immune cell composition in non-small cell lung cancer. Using immunoSEQ multiplex PCR, the repertoire was profiled, and TCRdb retains in-frame clones only, with some absent. The repertoire has under 1,500 clones, around 77% of them found once; the top ten carry roughly 14%. The sequenced sample was lung tumor tissue. All receptors come from a human donor with non-small cell lung cancer.

The V and J genes are TRBV4-1 and TRBJ1-2; 10 nucleotides agree with TRBD1. Trimming at V came to 2 bases and at J to 2 bases, leaving 5 bases not matched to a gene. Per the germline V gene, CDR1 is MGHRA and CDR2 is YSYEKL. The CDR3 covers 16 residues. The CDR3 loop reads CASSQIGTGDNYGYTF. CDR3 DNA: TGCGCCAGCAGCCAAATTGGGACAGGGGACAACTATGGCTACACCTTC.

The chain joins TRBV7-2 to TRBJ2-2; 11 bases agree with TRBD2. With V trimmed by 1 base and J by 5 bases, 6 bases remained unmatched. This CDR3 has 17 residues. Germline V lookup: CDR1 SGHTA, CDR2 FQGNSA. CDR3 nucleotides: TGTGCCAGCAGCTTAGAAACTAGCGGGAGTGGAACCGGGGAGCTGTTTTTT. It translates to CASSLETSGSGTGELFF.

The V and J genes are TRBV7-6 and TRBJ2-1; 11 positions match TRBD2. CDR1 is SGHVS and CDR2 is FNYEAQ in the germline V gene. The CDR3 consists of 15 residues. The ends lost 5 bases at V and 7 bases at J; junction bases unmatched: 7. CDR3 nucleotides: TGTGCCAGCAGCCTATCGACTAGCGGGACAAATGAGCAGTTCTTC. Its protein is CASSLSTSGTNEQFF.

The chain uses TRBV6-1 and TRBJ2-5; 12 bases are shared with TRBD2. Germline CDR1 reads MNHNS; CDR2 reads SASEGT. CDR3 size: 15 residues. Trimming at V came to 2 bases and at J to 2 bases, leaving 0 bases not matched to a gene. This CDR3 is CASSELAGGQETQYF. Written as DNA, the CDR3 is TGTGCCAGCAGTGAACTAGCGGGGGGGCAAGAGACCCAGTACTTC.

The chain has TRBV10-3 and TRBJ1-1; 8 nucleotides line up with TRBD1. J was trimmed by 5 bases and V by 3 bases; bases with no gene match: 5. Germline assignment: CDR1 ENHRY and CDR2 SYGVKD. The CDR3 sequence is 14 residues long. As DNA, the CDR3 is TGTGCCATCAGTGAAATGACAGGGGTTACTGAAGCTTTCTTT. This gives the protein CAISEMTGVTEAFF.

The chain recombines TRBV20-1 with TRBJ1-1; D unclear. V was pared by 4 bases and J by 7 bases, with 10 bases between. Germline values: CDR1 DFQATT, CDR2 SNEGSKA (reference sequence). There are 11 residues in the CDR3. DNA of the CDR3: TGCAGTGCTACTTGGGGAGGTGAAGCTTTCTTT. Protein product: CSATWGGEAFF.

The gene calls are TRBV7-9 and TRBJ2-1, with TRBD2 matching 8 bases. J was trimmed by 6 bases and V by 2 bases; bases with no gene match: 3. Germline loops: CDR1 SEHNR, CDR2 FQNEAQ (reference sequence). The CDR3 totals 14 residues. CDR3 protein: CASSLSSGTNEQFF. CDR3 nucleotides: TGTGCCAGCAGCTTAAGTAGCGGGACCAATGAGCAGTTCTTC.

The chain joins TRBV27 to TRBJ1-1; D gene ambiguous. Germline V CDR1 and CDR2: MNHEY, SMNVEV (reference sequence). V lost 3 bases to trimming and J lost 0 bases, with 8 bases between them. There are 14 residues in the CDR3. As DNA, the CDR3 is TGTGCCAGCAGTTTGGGCAGAGTGAACACTGAAGCTTTCTTT. It translates to CASSLGRVNTEAFF.